These 15 T cell receptor beta chains came from one sample sequenced in a study of CXCR3-negative and CXCR3-positive naive CD8 T cells. With UMI labels, 5' RACE was used to prepare the TRB cDNA libraries. TCRdb reworked the 5' RACE reads into one entry per CDR3 protein, no DNA. Its table records roughly 63,000 distinct CDR3 sequences. Study-wide points: The TRB CDR3s that CXCR3-positive naive cells carried were more hydrophobic than those of CXCR3-negative naive cells.

Antigens for these TCRs are unknown. Sequences were obtained from naive CXCR3+ CD8+ T cells from blood. As for subset: CD45RO-CCR7+CD27+CD95- naive CD8+ T cells expressing CXCR3 (TNR3+). These receptors originate from a human donor in good health. Some clones in this sample may be carry-over from other donors' samples.

The chain uses TRBV5-4 and TRBJ2-2; TCRdb picks TRBD1, but there is no DNA to check that call. This CDR3 comprises 13 residues. CDR1 and CDR2 (germline): SGHNT, YYREEE (reference sequence). CDR3 sequence: CASSLGGLGELFF.

The rearrangement links TRBV23-1 to TRBJ2-7; the D call from TCRdb, TRBD1, cannot be confirmed without DNA. TRBV23-1 is an ORF, and what it does is uncertain. The CDR3 totals 16 residues. CDR3 residues: CASSQSPGQGYFEQYF.

The rearrangement links TRBV7-7 to TRBJ2-7; TCRdb's D gene call, TRBD1, goes unchecked for lack of DNA. There are 18 residues in the CDR3. Germline assignment: CDR1 SSHAT and CDR2 FNYEAQ (reference sequence). CDR3 region: CASSLGPIRGGTSYEQYF.

The chain recombines TRBV28 with TRBJ2-7. Per germline, CDR1 MDHEN and CDR2 SYDVKM. CDR3 size: 11 residues. The CDR3: CASSLALEQYF.

The rearrangement uses TRBV4-3 and TRBJ2-7; TCRdb picks TRBD2, but there is no DNA to check that call. Germline V gives CDR1 LGHNA, CDR2 YSLEER. The CDR3 loop spans 15 amino acids. The chain's CDR3 is CASSQATGDGYEQYF.

This chain links TRBV5-1 with TRBJ2-7. The germline CDR1 and CDR2 sequences are SGHRS and YFSETQ. The CDR3 consists of 14 residues. The CDR3 sequence: CASSVAGDSYEQYF.

The chain links TRBV7-9 to TRBJ2-7; with no DNA, the TCRdb D assignment of TRBD1 cannot be verified. The CDR3 sequence is 12 residues long. CDR1 is SEHNR, CDR2 FQNEAQ, per germline (reference sequence). The CDR3 here is CASSGAAYEQYF.

V usage is TRBV19 and J usage is TRBJ2-7; the TCRdb call, TRBD1, lacks DNA for checking. CDR1 and CDR2 (germline): LNHDA, SQIVND (reference sequence). This CDR3 has 14 amino acids. CDR3 protein: CASSTGSPSYEQYF.

The chain combines TRBV28 with TRBJ2-7; with no DNA, the TCRdb D assignment of TRBD1 cannot be verified. Germline V gives CDR1 MDHEN, CDR2 SYDVKM. This CDR3 has 14 residues. This CDR3 reads CASSPPDRGYEQYF.

J is TRBJ2-5 and V is TRBV29-1; with no DNA, the TCRdb D assignment of TRBD2 cannot be verified. The CDR3 is made up of 15 amino acids. CDR1 and CDR2 (germline): SQVTM, ANQGSEA. The CDR3 loop is CSVELAGDEQETQYF.

J is TRBJ2-3 and V is TRBV12-3 or TRBV12-4; with no DNA, the TCRdb D assignment of TRBD1 cannot be verified. This CDR3 contains 11 residues. CDR3 residues: CATQGRDTQYF.

The chain recombines TRBV5-6 with TRBJ2-2; TCRdb names TRBD1, which stays unverified in the absence of DNA. The CDR3 totals 18 residues. CDR1 and CDR2 from the germline V gene are SGHDT and YYEEEE. CDR3 amino acids: CASTVRPDRVSNTGELFF.

The V and J genes are TRBV12-3 or TRBV12-4 and TRBJ2-1; TCRdb gives TRBD1 as the D gene, but with no DNA this cannot be confirmed. The CDR3 length is 15 residues. CDR3 amino acids: CASSPEGGGYNEQFF.

The chain couples TRBV7-9 to TRBJ2-1; TCRdb's assignment of TRBD2 cannot be checked, as there is no DNA. The CDR3 has 16 residues. CDR1 is SEHNR, CDR2 FQNEAQ, per germline (reference sequence). CDR3 sequence: CASSLGLPPSYNEQFF. Full variable domain (rest looked up from reference TRBV7-9 and TRBJ2-1): DTGVSQNPRHKITKRGQNVTFRCDPISEHNRLYWYRQTLGQGPEFLTYFQNEAQLEKSRLLSDRFSAERPKGSFSTLEIQRTEQGDSAMYLCASSLGLPPSYNEQFFGPGTRLTVL.

Here the CDR3 reads CSAILNERLNYEQYF. The chain has TRBV20-1 and TRBJ2-7; the D gene TCRdb calls, TRBD2, cannot be checked with no DNA. The CDR3 has 15 amino acids. Germline values: CDR1 DFQATT, CDR2 SNEGSKA (reference sequence).